This TCR beta chain came from a study of shared clonotypes between healthy human individuals. Naive CD45RA+ and memory CD45RA-negative subsets were split from CD4+ cells. Remarks on this clone: Its target is not known.

General observations from the study: Estimated richness was generally greater in naive than memory subsets. Compared with clonotypes that all four donors shared, non-shared clonotypes had lower generation probabilities.

The CDR3 covers 13 residues. Germline CDR1 MDHEN, CDR2 SYDVKM. Trimming took 3 bases from V and 8 from J, leaving 13 bases between them. The repertoire was sequenced with immunoSEQ multiplex PCR; TCRdb's copy has only in-frame clones and lacks some. This table holds some 2.1 million clones, 85% to 95% found once. This receptor was taken from a man aged 18 to 30 in good health. This chain joins TRBV28 and TRBJ1-2, with a possible D match to TRBD1 (5 bases). Input material: naive CD4+ T cells sorted from blood. Subset: CD45RA+ positively selected. CDR3 DNA sequence: TGTGCCAGCAGTTTGGGACGGTCTTGGGGCTACACCTTC. Protein sequence: CASSLGRSWGYTF.